These 7 T cell receptor beta chains were sequenced from one sample in a study of neurological immune-mediated disorders. From the 5' RACE reads, TCRdb called clonotypes with MiXCR, one entry per CDR3 protein. The sample holds tens of thousands of distinct CDR3 sequences, 4% seen once. Sequencing was carried out using CD4+ T cells from blood. The receptor set was obtained from a woman aged 40-49 years with multiple sclerosis.

This clonotype occurred many times. The genes are TRBV2 and TRBJ1-2; TRBD1 might be the D (5 bases). The CDR3 covers 14 residues. Germline V gene lookup returns CDR1 SNHLY and CDR2 FYNNEI. Trimming removed 0 bases from V and 4 bases from J, with 9 bases in between. The CDR3 protein is CASSEAGGVYGYTF. CDR3 DNA sequence: TGTGCCAGCAGTGAAGCGGGGGGAGTCTATGGCTACACCTTC.

In this sample, this clonotype turned up many times. V and J are TRBV4-1 and TRBJ2-5; D could derive from TRBD1 or TRBD2 (5 bases each). CDR1 and CDR2 (germline): MGHRA, YSYEKL. The CDR3 sequence is 12 residues long. Trimming stripped 5 bases from V and 7 bases from J, with 11 bases between. The CDR3 DNA reads TGCGCCAGCAGCTCCCATGGGGGGACCCAGTACTTC. Amino acids: CASSSHGGTQYF.

This clonotype was detected many times. The chain is built from TRBV29-1 and TRBJ1-2; maybe TRBD1 (6 bases). Germline CDR1 reads SQVTM; CDR2 reads ANQGSEA. The CDR3 length is 16 residues. V lost 4 bases and J lost 6, with 24 bases in between. The CDR3 here is CSVGWKPRGIGDGYTF. The CDR3 DNA follows: TGCAGCGTTGGATGGAAACCGAGGGGGATCGGAGATGGCTACACCTTC.

There are many counts of this clonotype. The rearrangement links TRBV12-3 or TRBV12-4 to TRBJ2-7; 7 positions match TRBD1. This CDR3 has 14 residues. V lost 3 bases, J lost 7 bases, and 9 bases stayed unmatched. Here the CDR3 reads CASSFADRVDEQYF. CDR3 DNA: TGTGCCAGCAGTTTTGCCGACAGGGTGGATGAGCAGTACTTC.

This clonotype was counted many times. The V and J genes are TRBV5-5 and TRBJ1-1, with TRBD1 identical over 9 bases. The ends lost 0 bases at V and 8 bases at J; junction bases unmatched: 2. In germline, CDR1 is SGHKS, CDR2 YYEKEE (reference sequence). This CDR3 is 13 amino acids long. DNA for the CDR3: TGTGCCAGCAGCTTGGCGGGACAGGGAGAAGCTTTCTTT. It encodes CASSLAGQGEAFF.

This clonotype was picked up many times. The chain is built from TRBV7-8 and TRBJ2-7, with D tentatively TRBD2 (6 bases). V gave up 4 bases and J gave up 2 bases, with 18 bases separating them. Germline V CDR1 and CDR2: SGHVS, FQNEAQ. This CDR3 contains 16 residues. CDR3 amino acids: CASSSRWEVPTYEQYF. Here the CDR3 DNA reads TGTGCCAGCAGCTCTCGTTGGGAGGTCCCAACCTACGAGCAGTACTTC.

This clonotype was seen repeatedly, ten times or more. This chain joins TRBV9 and TRBJ2-3; perhaps D is TRBD1 or TRBD2 (5 bases each). CDR1 and CDR2 from the germline V gene are SGDLS and YYNGEE. This CDR3 is built from 16 residues. V lost 4 bases and J lost 0, with 15 bases in between. The CDR3 spells CASSFVGTASTDTQYF. The CDR3 DNA follows: TGTGCCAGCAGCTTTGTAGGGACCGCTAGCACAGATACGCAGTATTTT.